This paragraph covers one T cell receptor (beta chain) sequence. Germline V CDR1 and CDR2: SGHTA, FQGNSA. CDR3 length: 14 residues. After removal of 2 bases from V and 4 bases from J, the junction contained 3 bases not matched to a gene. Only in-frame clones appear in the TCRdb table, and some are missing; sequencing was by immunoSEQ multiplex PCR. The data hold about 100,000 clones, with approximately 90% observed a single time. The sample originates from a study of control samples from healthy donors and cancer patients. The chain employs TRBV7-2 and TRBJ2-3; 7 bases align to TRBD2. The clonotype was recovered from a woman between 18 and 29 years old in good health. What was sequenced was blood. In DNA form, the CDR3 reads TGTGCCAGCAGCTTAAGGCGGGGGTCAGATACGCAGTATTTT. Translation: CASSLRRGSDTQYF.